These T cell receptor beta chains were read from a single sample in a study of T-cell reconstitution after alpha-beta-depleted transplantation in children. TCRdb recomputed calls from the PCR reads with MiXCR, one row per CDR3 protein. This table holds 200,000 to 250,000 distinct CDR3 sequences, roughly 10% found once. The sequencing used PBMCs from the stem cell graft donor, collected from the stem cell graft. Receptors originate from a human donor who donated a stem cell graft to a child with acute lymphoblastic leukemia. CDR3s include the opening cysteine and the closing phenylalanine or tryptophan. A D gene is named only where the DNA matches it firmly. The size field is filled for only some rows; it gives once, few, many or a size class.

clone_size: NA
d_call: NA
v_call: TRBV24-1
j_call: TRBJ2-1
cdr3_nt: TGTGCCACCAGTGGGTTCTACAATGAGCAGTTCTTC
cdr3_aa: CATSGFYNEQFF

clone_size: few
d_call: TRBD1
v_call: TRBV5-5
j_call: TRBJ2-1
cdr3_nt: TGTGCCAGCAGCTTGACCCCCGGGACAGCCTCCTACAATGAGCAGTTCTTC
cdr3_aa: CASSLTPGTASYNEQFF

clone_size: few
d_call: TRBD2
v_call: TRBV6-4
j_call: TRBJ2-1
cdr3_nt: TGTGCCAGCAGTCCTTTAGCGGGGGTCCCCAATGAGCAGTTCTTC
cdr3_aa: CASSPLAGVPNEQFF

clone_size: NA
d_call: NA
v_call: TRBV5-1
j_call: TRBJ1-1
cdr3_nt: TGCGCCAGCAGGTTCTCGGGGCGGAACACTGAAGCTTTCTTT
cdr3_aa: CASRFSGRNTEAFF

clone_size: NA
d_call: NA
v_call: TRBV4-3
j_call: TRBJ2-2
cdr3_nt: TGCGCCAGCAGCCAAGATTCCGGAAGAGACACCGGGGAGCTGTTTTTT
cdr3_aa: CASSQDSGRDTGELFF

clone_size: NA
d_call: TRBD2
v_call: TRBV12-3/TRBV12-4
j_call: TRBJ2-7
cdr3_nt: TGTGCCAGCACCCAGCGGGGCCACGAGCAGTACTTC
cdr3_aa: CASTQRGHEQYF

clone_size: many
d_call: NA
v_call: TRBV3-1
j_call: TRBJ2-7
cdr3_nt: TGTGCCAGCAGCCAAGATTCCCCAGGGTCCTACGAGCAGTACTTC
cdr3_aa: CASSQDSPGSYEQYF

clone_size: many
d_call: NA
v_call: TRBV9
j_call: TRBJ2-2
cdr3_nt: TGTGCCAGCAGCGTCAGGGCCACCGGGGAGCTGTTTTTT
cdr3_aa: CASSVRATGELFF

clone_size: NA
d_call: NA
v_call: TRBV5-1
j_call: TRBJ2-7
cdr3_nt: TGCGCCAGCAGCTTAACCGACCCGGGGGCGTACATTTTCTACGAGCAGTACTTC
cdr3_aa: CASSLTDPGAYIFYEQYF

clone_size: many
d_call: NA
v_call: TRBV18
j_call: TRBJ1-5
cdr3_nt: TGTGCCAGCTCAAGTACAGGTGGGGAAGATCAGCCCCAGCATTTT
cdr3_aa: CASSSTGGEDQPQHF

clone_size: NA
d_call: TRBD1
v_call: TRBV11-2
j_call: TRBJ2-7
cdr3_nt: TGTGCCAGCAGCTTCACGGGACAGGCATCCTACGAGCAGTACTTC
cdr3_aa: CASSFTGQASYEQYF

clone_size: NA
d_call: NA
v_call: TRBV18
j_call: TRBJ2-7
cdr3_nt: TGTGCCAGCTCACCTACGGACTACGAGCAGTACTTC
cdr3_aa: CASSPTDYEQYF

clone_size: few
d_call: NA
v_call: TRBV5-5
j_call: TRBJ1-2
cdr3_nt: TGTGCCAGCAGCTTACGAGAATCCCTAAACTATGGCTACACCTTC
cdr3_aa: CASSLRESLNYGYTF

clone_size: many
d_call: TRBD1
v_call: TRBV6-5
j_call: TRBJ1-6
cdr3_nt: TGTGCCAGCAGCCGGGAGGGACAGGAAAATTCACCCCTCCACTTT
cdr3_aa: CASSREGQENSPLHF

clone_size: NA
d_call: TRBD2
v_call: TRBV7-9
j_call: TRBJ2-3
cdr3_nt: TGTGCCAGCAGCTCCGGGACTAGCAGCACAGATACGCAGTATTTT
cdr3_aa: CASSSGTSSTDTQYF

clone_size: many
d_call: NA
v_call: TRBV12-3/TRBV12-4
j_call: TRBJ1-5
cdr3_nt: TGTGCCAGCAGTTGGAGCGATGGGCCCCAGCATTTT
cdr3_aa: CASSWSDGPQHF

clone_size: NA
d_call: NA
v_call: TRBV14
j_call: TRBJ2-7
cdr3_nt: TGTGCCAGCAGCCAAGATCCAGGGAGTCGCGAGCAGTACTTC
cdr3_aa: CASSQDPGSREQYF

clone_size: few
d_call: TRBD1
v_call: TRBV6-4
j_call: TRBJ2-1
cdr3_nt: TGTGCCAGCAAACTATACTCCGGGACAGGGGCTTACAATGGGCAGTTCTTC
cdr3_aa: CASKLYSGTGAYNGQFF

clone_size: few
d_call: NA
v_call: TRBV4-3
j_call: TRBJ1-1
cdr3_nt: TGCGCCAGCAGCCAGTCAAGTTACACTGAAGCTTTCTTT
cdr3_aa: CASSQSSYTEAFF

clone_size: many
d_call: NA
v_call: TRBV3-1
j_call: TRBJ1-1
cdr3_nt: TGTGCCAGCAGCCAATCGTATGGTGAAGCTTTCTTT
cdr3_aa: CASSQSYGEAFF

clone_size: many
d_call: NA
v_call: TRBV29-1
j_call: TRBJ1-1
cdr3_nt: TGCAGCGTTGGTCCGGGGACTGAAGCTTTCTTT
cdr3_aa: CSVGPGTEAFF

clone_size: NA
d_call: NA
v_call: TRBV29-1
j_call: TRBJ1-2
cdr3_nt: TGCAGCGTTGTCGGCAGGAACTATGGCTACACCTTC
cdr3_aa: CSVVGRNYGYTF

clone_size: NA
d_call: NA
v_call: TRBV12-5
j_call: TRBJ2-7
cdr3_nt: TGTGCTAGTGAGGGGACGGTGTTCTACGAGCAGTACTTC
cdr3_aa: CASEGTVFYEQYF

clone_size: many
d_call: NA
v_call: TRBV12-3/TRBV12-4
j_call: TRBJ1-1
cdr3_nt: TGTGCCAGCAGTCCCCTGCTCTTTAAGGCGGGGACTGAAGCTTTCTTT
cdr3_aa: CASSPLLFKAGTEAFF

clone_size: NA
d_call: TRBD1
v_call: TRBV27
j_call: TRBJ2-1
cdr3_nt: TGTGCCAGCAGTTGGGGACAGGGGGCATCATACAATGAGCAGTTCTTC
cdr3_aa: CASSWGQGASYNEQFF

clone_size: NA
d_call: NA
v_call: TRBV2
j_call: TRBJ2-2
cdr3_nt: TGTGCCAGCAGCCCCGGGCCCCAAGGGCTGTTTTTT
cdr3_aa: CASSPGPQGLFF

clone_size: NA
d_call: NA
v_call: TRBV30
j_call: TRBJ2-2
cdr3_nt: TGTGCCTGGACCCCCATTCTGGGAGCGAACACCGGGGAGCTGTTTTTT
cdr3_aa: CAWTPILGANTGELFF

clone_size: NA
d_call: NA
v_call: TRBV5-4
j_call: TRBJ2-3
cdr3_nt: TGTGCCAGCAGCTTCCAGGGAGCAGATACGCAGTATTTT
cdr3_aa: CASSFQGADTQYF

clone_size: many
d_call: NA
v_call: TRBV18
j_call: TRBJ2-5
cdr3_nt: TGTGCCAGCTCACCCGTAGGGGAGCGGGAGACCCAGTACTTC
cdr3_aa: CASSPVGERETQYF

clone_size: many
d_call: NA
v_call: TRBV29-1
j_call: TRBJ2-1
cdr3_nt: TGCAGCGTTACGTTCCCCACTTGGAATGAGCAGTTCTTC
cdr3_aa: CSVTFPTWNEQFF

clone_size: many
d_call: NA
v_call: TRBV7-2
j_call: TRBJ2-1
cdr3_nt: TGTGCCAGCAGCTTAGTTGTTAGCGGATACAATGAGCAGTTCTTC
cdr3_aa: CASSLVVSGYNEQFF

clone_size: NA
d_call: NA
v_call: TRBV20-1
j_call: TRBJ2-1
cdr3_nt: TGCAGAGCCAAGGGCAGGGAGACAAACAATGAGCAGTTCTTC
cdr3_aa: CRAKGRETNNEQFF

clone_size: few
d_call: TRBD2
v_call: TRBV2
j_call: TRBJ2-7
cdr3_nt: TGTGCCAGCAGTGAAGCGGGGAGCGGGGCGCTCCCCTACGAGCAGTACTTC
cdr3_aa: CASSEAGSGALPYEQYF

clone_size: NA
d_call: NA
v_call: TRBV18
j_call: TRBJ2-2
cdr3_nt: TGTGCCAGCTCACCACTACACACCGGGGAGCTGTTTTTT
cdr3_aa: CASSPLHTGELFF

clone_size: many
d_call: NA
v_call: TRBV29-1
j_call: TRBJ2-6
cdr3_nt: TGCAGCGTTGACGGGGGCTCTGGGGCCAACGTCCTGACTTTC
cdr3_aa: CSVDGGSGANVLTF

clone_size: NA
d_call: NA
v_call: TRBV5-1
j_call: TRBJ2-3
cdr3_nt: TGCGCCAGCAGCTCAAATTCCGGGGGAGGGGGATCCACAGATACGCAGTATTTT
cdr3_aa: CASSSNSGGGGSTDTQYF

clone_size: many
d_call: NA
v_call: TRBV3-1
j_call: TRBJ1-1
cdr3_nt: TGTGCCAGCAGCCAGAGGGTAGGTGGGACTGAAGCTTTCTTT
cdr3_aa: CASSQRVGGTEAFF

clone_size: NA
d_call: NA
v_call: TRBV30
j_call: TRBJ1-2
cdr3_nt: TGTGCCTGGAGTGTTACGGTGGCTTCTAACTATGGCTACACCTTC
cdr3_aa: CAWSVTVASNYGYTF

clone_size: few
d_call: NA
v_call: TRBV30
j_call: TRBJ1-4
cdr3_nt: TGTGCCTGGAGTGTACAGACTAATGAAAAACTGTTTTTT
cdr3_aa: CAWSVQTNEKLFF

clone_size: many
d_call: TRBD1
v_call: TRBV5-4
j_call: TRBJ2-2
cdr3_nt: TGTGCAGGGGGCAGTACGAACACCGGGGAGCTGTTTTTT
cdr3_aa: CAGGSTNTGELFF

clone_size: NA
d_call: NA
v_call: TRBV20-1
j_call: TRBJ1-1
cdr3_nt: TGCAGTGCCACTTCACCGAACACTGAAGCTTTCTTT
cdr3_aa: CSATSPNTEAFF

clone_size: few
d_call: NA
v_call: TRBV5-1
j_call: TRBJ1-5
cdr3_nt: TGCGCCAGCAGCTTGGAGCCAGCCCTTAGCAATCAGCCCCAGCATTTT
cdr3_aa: CASSLEPALSNQPQHF

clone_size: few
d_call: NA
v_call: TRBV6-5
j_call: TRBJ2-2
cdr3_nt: TGTGCCAGCAGTTTGGGGCATGGCACCGGGGAGCTGTTTTTT
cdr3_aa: CASSLGHGTGELFF

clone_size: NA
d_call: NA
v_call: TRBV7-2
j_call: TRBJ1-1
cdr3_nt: TGTGCCAGCAGCCAGACGGCGGGGAACACTGAAGCTTTCTTT
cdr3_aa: CASSQTAGNTEAFF